This passage covers 29 T cell receptor beta chains from one sample sequenced in a study of T cells in Graves' hyperthyroidism and ophthalmopathy. Amplification yielded TCR beta CDR3 regions, with RNA transcripts as the source. During a first-round RT-PCR of the TCR CDR3, the HTBI primer set was used. TCRdb recomputed calls from the multiplex PCR reads with MiXCR, one row per CDR3 protein. Of 550,000 to 650,000 distinct CDR3 sequences in the sample, about 15% are singletons; the top ten hold approximately 5.7%. Input material: blood. The receptors derive from a woman aged 25 to 39 with Graves' hyperthyroidism that later progressed to Graves' ophthalmopathy.

The chain carries TRBV9 and TRBJ2-3; 14 bases are shared with TRBD2. CDR3 length equals 18 residues. Trimming removed 4 bases from V and 0 bases from J; junction bases left unmatched: 7. Germline CDR1 SGDLS, CDR2 YYNGEE. The CDR3 here is CASSLGLAGALSTDTQYF. CDR3 sequence (DNA): TGTGCCAGCAGCTTGGGACTAGCGGGAGCTCTTAGCACAGATACGCAGTATTTT.

This clonotype was seen a handful of times. The V and J genes are TRBV10-2 and TRBJ2-6; TRBD1 matches at 9 bases. Per germline, CDR1 WSHSY and CDR2 SAAADI. The CDR3 has 17 amino acids. J gave up 5 bases and V 3 bases, and 8 bases lay outside the gene matches. In DNA, the CDR3 is TGCGCCAGCAGTGACTTTCGACAGGGGGACTGGGCCAACGTCCTGACTTTC. This encodes CASSDFRQGDWANVLTF.

This clonotype was seen at least ten times. V and J are TRBV6-5 and TRBJ1-3; D is unresolved. This CDR3 comprises 14 residues. In germline, CDR1 is MNHEY, CDR2 SVGAGI. Between the trimmed V and J ends, which lost 0 bases and 2 bases, there was a span of 5 bases. The CDR3 loop reads CASSYSNPGNTIYF. CDR3 nucleotide sequence: TGTGCCAGCAGTTACTCGAATCCTGGAAACACCATATATTTT.

This clonotype was seen at least ten times. V and J are TRBV6-1 and TRBJ1-5; possible D gene TRBD1, 6 bases. The V and J ends lost 6 bases and 0 bases respectively, with 12 bases between them. This CDR3 spans 15 amino acids. Per the germline V gene, CDR1 is MNHNS and CDR2 is SASEGT. CDR3 residues: CASREGGFSNQPQHF. Here the CDR3 DNA reads TGTGCCAGCAGAGAGGGGGGGTTTAGCAATCAGCCCCAGCATTTT.

This clonotype was counted many times. V usage is TRBV6-1 and J usage is TRBJ1-6; perhaps TRBD1 as D (5 bases). V gave up 1 base and J gave up 7 bases, with 8 bases separating them. Germline assignment: CDR1 MNHNS and CDR2 SASEGT. This CDR3 has 14 residues. The CDR3 loop is CASSEVGGNSPLHF. The CDR3 nucleotides are TGTGCCAGCAGTGAAGTTGGGGGAAATTCACCCCTCCACTTT.

Details on this clonotype: A single base separates this from a much larger clone, so it may be a read error. The V gene is TRBV20-1, the J gene TRBJ2-7; perhaps TRBD2 as D (5 bases). V was shortened by 5 bases and J by 0 bases, with 17 bases between the two germline ends. The CDR3 runs 15 residues. Germline CDR1 and CDR2: DFQATT and SNEGSKA (reference sequence). Here the CDR3 DNA reads TGCAGTGCTTCCTTTAGCGAGAGCGGCTCCTACGAGCAGTACTTC. It yields the protein CSASFSESGSYEQYF.

This clonotype was seen many times. The chain links TRBV20-1 to TRBJ2-5; 8 bases match TRBD2. Germline-derived CDR1 and CDR2 are DFQATT and SNEGSKA (reference sequence). V lost 7 bases and J lost 5; bases outside the gene matches: 6. The length of the CDR3 is 12 residues. The chain's CDR3 is CSEIAGTETQYF. CDR3 coding DNA: TGCAGTGAAATAGCGGGAACGGAGACCCAGTACTTC.

This chain links TRBV9 with TRBJ2-3; possibly TRBD1 for D (6 bases). Deletions cut 2 bases from V and 1 base from J, with 8 bases between. CDR1 SGDLS and CDR2 YYNGEE come from the germline V gene. The length of the CDR3 is 14 residues. The CDR3 DNA reads TGTGCCAGCAGCGTCCGGACAGGCACAGATACGCAGTATTTT. It specifies CASSVRTGTDTQYF.

This clonotype was picked up many times. J is TRBJ1-1 and V is TRBV30; the D is unclear. CDR3 length equals 13 residues. V gave up 1 base and J gave up 2 bases, with 8 bases separating them. The germline V gene has CDR1 GTSNPN and CDR2 SVGIG (reference sequence). CDR3 coding DNA: TGTGCCTGGAGTGACCCCCACAACACTGAAGCTTTCTTT. This gives the protein CAWSDPHNTEAFF.

This clonotype was detected ten times or more. This chain links TRBV12-3 or TRBV12-4 with TRBJ2-7; 11 positions agree with TRBD1. This CDR3 is built from 15 residues. The ends lost 4 bases at V and 6 bases at J; junction bases unmatched: 8. For the CDR3, the DNA is TGTGCCAGCAGTTCGGGACAGGGGGTGCAAAGCGAGCAGTACTTC. Its translation is CASSSGQGVQSEQYF.

Concerning this clonotype: One end of the junction fails to match germline, which may point to a read error. This chain uses TRBV7-7 with TRBJ2-7; TRBD2 matches 12 bases. Germline V gene data show CDR1 as SSHAT and CDR2 as FNYEAQ (reference sequence). This CDR3 is built from 14 residues. The CDR3 sequence: CASSSGLAGSEQYF. CDR3 nucleotide sequence: TGTGCTAGCAGTTCTGGACTAGCGGGATCCGAGCAGTACTTC. The full variable domain, completed using reference TRBV7-7 and TRBJ2-7, is GAGVSQSPRYKVTKRGQDVTLRCDPISSHATLYWYQQALGQGPEFLTYFNYEAQPDKSGLPSDRFSAERPEGSISTLTIQRTEQRDSAMYRCASSSGLAGSEQYFGPGTRLTVT.

This CDR3 reads CASIKGPAGNQPQHF. CDR3 sequence (DNA): TGTGCCAGTATTAAGGGGCCCGCTGGCAATCAGCCCCAGCATTTT. This rearrangement joins TRBV19 to TRBJ1-5, with a possible D match to TRBD1 (5 bases). The V and J ends lost 7 bases and 2 bases respectively, with 15 bases between them. The CDR3 has 15 residues. Germline V gene lookup returns CDR1 LNHDA and CDR2 SQIVND (reference sequence).

The chain links TRBV7-2 to TRBJ2-7, with D possibly called TRBD1 or TRBD2 (5 bases each). The germline V gene encodes CDR1 SGHTA and CDR2 FQGNSA. The CDR3 loop spans 15 amino acids. Deletions cut 7 bases from V and 2 bases from J, with 18 bases between. The CDR3 region is CASNRPGTSTYEQYF. CDR3 nucleotide sequence: TGTGCCAGCAATAGACCCGGGACCTCTACCTACGAGCAGTACTTC.

This clonotype showed up just a few times. The chain joins TRBV7-2 to TRBJ2-7; 8 bases agree with TRBD2. The germline CDR1 and CDR2 sequences are SGHTA and FQGNSA. The CDR3 is 15 amino acids. V shed 7 bases, J shed 2 bases, and the junction held 10 bases outside the gene matches. The CDR3 spells CASIDLAGYAYEQYF. The CDR3 nucleotides read TGTGCCAGCATCGATCTAGCGGGTTACGCCTACGAGCAGTACTTC.

In this sample, this clonotype turned up many times. This chain uses TRBV18 with TRBJ2-1; 9 nucleotides match TRBD2. Germline V gene sequence: CDR1 KGHSH, CDR2 LQKENI. The V and J ends lost 3 bases and 4 bases, in that order; junction bases with no gene match: 4. CDR3 length: 15 amino acids. In nucleotides, the CDR3 is TGTGCCAGCTCACCGGCTAGCGGGATGTACAATGAGCAGTTCTTC. This codes for CASSPASGMYNEQFF.

The table lists this clonotype with many counts. The V gene is TRBV13, the J gene TRBJ1-3; 7 positions match TRBD1. Germline values: CDR1 PRHDT, CDR2 FYEKMQ (reference sequence). With 6 bases clipped from V and 2 bases from J, the junction kept 10 bases outside the gene matches. CDR3 size: 16 residues. The CDR3 nucleotides read TGTGCCAGCAGTTCCTCCCGGGACAGTACTGGAAACACCATATATTTT. This translates into CASSSSRDSTGNTIYF.

This clonotype was picked up many times. The chain combines TRBV9 with TRBJ2-7; either TRBD1 or TRBD2 may supply D (6 bases each). CDR3 length: 14 residues. Per germline, CDR1 SGDLS and CDR2 YYNGEE. V was pared by 0 bases and J by 6 bases, with 13 bases between. CDR3 bases: TGTGCCAGCAGCGTAGGGGGGGCGGGGATCGAGCAGTACTTC. The encoded protein is CASSVGGAGIEQYF. Supplemented by reference TRBV9 and TRBJ2-7, the full variable domain reads DSGVTQTPKHLITATGQRVTLRCSPRSGDLSVYWYQQSLDQGLQFLIQYYNGEERAKGNILERFSAQQFPDLHSELNLSSLELGDSALYFCASSVGGAGIEQYFGPGTRLTVT.

This clonotype was seen more than once but under ten times. The chain recombines TRBV15 with TRBJ2-7; 11 nucleotides align to TRBD1. The CDR3 covers 14 residues. Per germline, CDR1 LNHNV and CDR2 YYDKDF (reference sequence). The V and J ends lost 4 bases and 2 bases, in that order; junction bases with no gene match: 1. CDR3 protein: CATSKGQGAYEQYF. In DNA, the CDR3 is TGTGCCACCAGCAAGGGACAGGGGGCCTACGAGCAGTACTTC.

This clonotype was observed many times. The J gene is TRBJ2-5, the V gene TRBV3-1; 8 positions agree with TRBD1. The J segment lost 5 bases and the V segment lost 1 base, leaving 9 bases of the junction unmatched. The CDR3 length is 16 residues. Germline V gene data show CDR1 as LGHDT and CDR2 as YNNKEL (reference sequence). Here the CDR3 reads CASSQGGTGSLETQYF. The CDR3 DNA follows: TGTGCCAGCAGCCAAGGTGGGACAGGCAGCCTTGAGACCCAGTACTTC.

This clonotype was observed many times. The gene calls are TRBV20-1 and TRBJ2-2; 10 bases are shared with TRBD2. Germline values: CDR1 DFQATT, CDR2 SNEGSKA (reference sequence). The CDR3 runs to 14 residues. Losses at the gene ends were 6 bases for V and 2 bases for J; bases not matched to a gene: 3. The CDR3 DNA is TGCAGTGCGAAGCGGGAGGGCAACACCGGGGAGCTGTTTTTT. Amino acids: CSAKREGNTGELFF.

There are a few counts of this clonotype. V is TRBV6-1 and J is TRBJ2-5, with D hard to call. The germline V gene encodes CDR1 MNHNS and CDR2 SASEGT. The CDR3 spans 13 residues. Between the trimmed V and J ends, which lost 6 bases and 2 bases, there was a span of 10 bases. The CDR3 loop is CASRRTLQETQYF. CDR3 bases: TGTGCCAGCAGACGGACCCTACAAGAGACCCAGTACTTC.

This clonotype has more than one count but fewer than ten. This chain links TRBV11-3 with TRBJ1-1, with D unclear. Germline-derived CDR1 and CDR2 are SGHNT and YENEEA. The CDR3 is 14 residues long. Trimming removed 5 bases at V and 1 base at J, with 11 bases between. The CDR3 region has the DNA TGTGCCAGCAGCCTGGACGGAAAGAACACTGAAGCTTTCTTT. Protein sequence: CASSLDGKNTEAFF.

On this clonotype itself: This could be a read error, since a much larger clone is one nucleotide away. The chain links TRBV7-9 to TRBJ2-2; possibly TRBD2 for D (5 bases). Germline CDR1 is SEHNR and CDR2 is FQNEAQ (reference sequence). V was shortened by 1 base and J by 4 bases, with 13 bases between the two germline ends. This CDR3 contains 16 residues. Here the CDR3 DNA reads TGTGCCAGCAGCTTAGTATCCCTTGAGGGCACCGGGGAGCTGTTTTTT. It yields the protein CASSLVSLEGTGELFF.

A remark on this clonotype: Likely a read error: the CDR3 ends without its conserved phenylalanine or tryptophan. This sequence joins TRBV5-1 and TRBJ2-6, with unresolved D. Germline CDR1 is SGHRS and CDR2 is YFSETQ. V shed 0 bases and J shed 2 bases, with 6 bases lying between them. This CDR3 comprises 15 residues. The CDR3 nucleotides are TGCGCCAGCAGCTTGGAGGTGGCTGGGGCCAACGTCCTGACTTAC. It specifies CASSLEVAGANVLTY.

The chain carries TRBV5-6 and TRBJ2-2; possibly TRBD2 for D (6 bases). The CDR3 loop spans 14 amino acids. Per germline, CDR1 SGHDT and CDR2 YYEEEE. The V and J ends lost 4 bases and 10 bases respectively, with 17 bases between them. CDR3 nucleotides: TGTGCCAGCAGCCAGGAAGACCCGGGGGTGGAGCTGTTTTTT. Encoded protein: CASSQEDPGVELFF.

The sample holds many counts of this clonotype. The rearrangement joins TRBV7-2 to TRBJ2-5, with TRBD2 identical over 8 bases. Germline V gene sequence: CDR1 SGHTA, CDR2 FQGNSA. V shed 5 bases, J shed 5 bases, and the junction held 10 bases outside the gene matches. The CDR3 covers 15 residues. CDR3 coding DNA: TGTGCCAGCAGCCTCGGTAGCGGGATCCAGGAGACCCAGTACTTC. Translation: CASSLGSGIQETQYF.

This chain links TRBV12-3 or TRBV12-4 with TRBJ2-7; 10 positions match TRBD2. The CDR3 is 15 residues long. After removal of 5 bases from V and 1 base from J, the junction contained 5 bases not matched to a gene. CDR3 DNA: TGTGCCAGCAGTACCGGGACTAGCGTTTCCTACGAGCAGTACTTC. This encodes CASSTGTSVSYEQYF.

This clonotype was seen a handful of times. The chain recombines TRBV29-1 with TRBJ1-1, with D unclear. The germline V gene encodes CDR1 SQVTM and CDR2 ANQGSEA. The CDR3 is made up of 13 amino acids. V was clipped by 4 bases and J by 1 base, with 10 bases between them. The CDR3 DNA is TGCAGCGTTGGGTCCCCGGAGAACACTGAAGCTTTCTTT. It encodes CSVGSPENTEAFF.

This clonotype was recorded a few times. The junction departs from the called germline gene at one end, perhaps through a read error. The rearrangement uses TRBV9 and TRBJ2-5; 9 bases line up with TRBD2. Germline assignment: CDR1 SGDLS and CDR2 YYNGEE. There are 16 residues in the CDR3. CDR3 bases: TGTGCCAGCGGCGTTGGCCTAGCGGGGTCCGGGCGGACCCAGTACTTC. Translating gives CASGVGLAGSGRTQYF.